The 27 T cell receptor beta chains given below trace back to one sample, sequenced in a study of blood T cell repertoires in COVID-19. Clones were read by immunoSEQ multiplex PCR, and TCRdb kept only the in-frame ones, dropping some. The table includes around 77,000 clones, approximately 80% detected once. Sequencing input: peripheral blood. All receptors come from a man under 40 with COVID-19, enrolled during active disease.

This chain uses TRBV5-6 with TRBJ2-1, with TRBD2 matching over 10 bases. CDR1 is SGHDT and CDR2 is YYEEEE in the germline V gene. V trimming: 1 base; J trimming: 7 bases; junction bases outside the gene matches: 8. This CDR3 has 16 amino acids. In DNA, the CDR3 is TGTGCCAGCAGCTTGCAACTAGCGGGACAGGTTAATGAGCAGTTCTTC. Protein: CASSLQLAGQVNEQFF.

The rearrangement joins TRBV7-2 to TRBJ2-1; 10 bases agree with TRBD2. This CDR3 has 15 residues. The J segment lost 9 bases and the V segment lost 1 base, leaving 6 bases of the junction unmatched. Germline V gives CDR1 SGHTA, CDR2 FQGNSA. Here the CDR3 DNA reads TGTGCCAGCAGCTTAGGACTAGCGGGTGGGGTTGAGCAGTTCTTC. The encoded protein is CASSLGLAGGVEQFF.

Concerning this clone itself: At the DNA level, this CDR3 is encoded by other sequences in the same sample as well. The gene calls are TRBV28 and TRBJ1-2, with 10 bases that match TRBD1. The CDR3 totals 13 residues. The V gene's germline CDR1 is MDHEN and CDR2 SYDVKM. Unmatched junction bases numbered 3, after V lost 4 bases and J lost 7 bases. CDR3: CASSSGTGVGYTF. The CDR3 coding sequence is TGTGCCAGCAGTTCCGGGACAGGGGTTGGCTACACCTTC.

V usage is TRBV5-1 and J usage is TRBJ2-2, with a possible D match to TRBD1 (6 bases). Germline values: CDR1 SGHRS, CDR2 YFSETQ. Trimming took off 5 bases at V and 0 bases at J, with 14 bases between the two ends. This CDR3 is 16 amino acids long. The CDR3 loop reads CASRPGTTANTGELFF. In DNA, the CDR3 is TGCGCCAGCAGGCCCGGGACAACAGCGAACACCGGGGAGCTGTTTTTT.

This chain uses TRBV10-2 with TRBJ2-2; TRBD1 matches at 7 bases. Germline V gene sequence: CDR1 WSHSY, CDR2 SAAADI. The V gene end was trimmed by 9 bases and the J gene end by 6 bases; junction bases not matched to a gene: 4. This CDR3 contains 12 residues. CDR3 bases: TGCGCCAGTCGACAGGGTCCCGGGGAGCTGTTTTTT. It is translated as CASRQGPGELFF.

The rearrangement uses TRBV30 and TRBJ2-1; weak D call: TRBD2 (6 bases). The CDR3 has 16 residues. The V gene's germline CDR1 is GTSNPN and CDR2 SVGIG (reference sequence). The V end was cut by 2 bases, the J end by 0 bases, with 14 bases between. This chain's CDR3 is CAWSLTGLSSYNEQFF. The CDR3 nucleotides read TGTGCCTGGAGTCTGACTGGACTAAGCTCCTACAATGAGCAGTTCTTC.

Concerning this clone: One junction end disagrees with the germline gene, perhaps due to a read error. CDR3 bases: TGTGCCAGCAGCGAAGATTGGGGCGACAGGATATCAACTAGGGAAAAACTGTTTTTT. Its translation: CASSEDWGDRISTREKLFF. This rearrangement joins TRBV3-1 (or the pseudogene TRBV3-2) to TRBJ1-4; D perhaps matches TRBD1 (6 bases). This CDR3 spans 19 amino acids. Germline CDR1 is LGHDT and CDR2 is YNNKEL (reference sequence).

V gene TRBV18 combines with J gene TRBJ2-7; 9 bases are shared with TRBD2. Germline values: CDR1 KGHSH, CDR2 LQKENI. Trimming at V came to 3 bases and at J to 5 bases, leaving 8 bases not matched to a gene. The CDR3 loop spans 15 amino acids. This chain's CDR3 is CASSPWAGGENEQYF. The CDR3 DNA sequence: TGTGCCAGCTCACCGTGGGCGGGAGGGGAGAACGAGCAGTACTTC.

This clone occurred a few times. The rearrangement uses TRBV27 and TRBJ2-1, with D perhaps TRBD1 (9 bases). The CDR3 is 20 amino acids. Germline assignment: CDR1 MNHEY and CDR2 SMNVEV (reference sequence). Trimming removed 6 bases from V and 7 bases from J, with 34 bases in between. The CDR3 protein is CASRAIQGARSGREGNEQFF. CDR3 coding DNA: TGTGCCAGCAGAGCAATACAGGGGGCGAGGAGCGGGAGAGAAGGGAATGAGCAGTTCTTC.

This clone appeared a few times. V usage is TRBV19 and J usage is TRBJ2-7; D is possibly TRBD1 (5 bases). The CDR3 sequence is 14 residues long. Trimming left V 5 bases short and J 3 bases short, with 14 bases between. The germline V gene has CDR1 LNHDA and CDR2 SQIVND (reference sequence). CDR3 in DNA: TGTGCCAGTAGTTCACAGGATGGGATCTACGAGCAGTACTTC. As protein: CASSSQDGIYEQYF. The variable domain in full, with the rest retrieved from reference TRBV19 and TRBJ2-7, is DGGITQSPKYLFRKEGQNVTLSCEQNLNHDAMYWYRQDPGQGLRLIYYSQIVNDFQKGDIAEGYSVSREKKESFPLTVTSAQKNPTAFYLCASSSQDGIYEQYFGPGTRLTVT.

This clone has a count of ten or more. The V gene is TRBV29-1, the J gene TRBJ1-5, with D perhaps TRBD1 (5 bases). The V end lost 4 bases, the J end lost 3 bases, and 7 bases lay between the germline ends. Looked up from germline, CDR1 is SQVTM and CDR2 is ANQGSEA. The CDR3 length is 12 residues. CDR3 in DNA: TGCAGCGTTGGACAGTTCAATCAGCCCCAGCATTTT. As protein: CSVGQFNQPQHF.

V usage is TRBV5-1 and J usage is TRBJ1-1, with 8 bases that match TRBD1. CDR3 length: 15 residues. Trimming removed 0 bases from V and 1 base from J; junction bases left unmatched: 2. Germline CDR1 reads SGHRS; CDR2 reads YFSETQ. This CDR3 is CASSLGGQENTEAFF. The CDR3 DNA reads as TGCGCCAGCAGCTTGGGGGGACAGGAGAACACTGAAGCTTTCTTT.

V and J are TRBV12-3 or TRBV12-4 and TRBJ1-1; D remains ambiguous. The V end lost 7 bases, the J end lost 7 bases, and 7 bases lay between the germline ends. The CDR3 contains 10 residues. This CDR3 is CASTGSEAFF. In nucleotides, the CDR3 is TGTGCCAGCACCGGGAGTGAAGCTTTCTTT.

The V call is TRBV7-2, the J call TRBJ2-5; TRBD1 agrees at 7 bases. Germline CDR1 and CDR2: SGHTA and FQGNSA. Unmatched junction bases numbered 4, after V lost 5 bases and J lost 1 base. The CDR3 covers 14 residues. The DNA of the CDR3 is TGTGCCAGCAGCAAACAGGGGTCCCAAGAGACCCAGTACTTC. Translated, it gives CASSKQGSQETQYF.

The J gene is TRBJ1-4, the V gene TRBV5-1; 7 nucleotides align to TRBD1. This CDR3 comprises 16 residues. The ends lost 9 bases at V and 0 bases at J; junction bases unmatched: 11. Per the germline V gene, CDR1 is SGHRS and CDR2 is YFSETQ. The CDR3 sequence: CATRKGGDTTNEKLFF. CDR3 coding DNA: TGCGCCACCCGCAAAGGGGGCGATACAACTAATGAAAAACTGTTTTTT.

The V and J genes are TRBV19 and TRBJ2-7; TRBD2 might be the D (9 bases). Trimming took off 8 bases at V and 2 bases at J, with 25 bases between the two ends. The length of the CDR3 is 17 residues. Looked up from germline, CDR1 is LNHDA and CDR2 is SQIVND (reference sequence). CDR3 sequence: CASRRTGSQREAYEQYF. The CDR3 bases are TGTGCCAGTCGGCGGACAGGGTCCCAGCGGGAGGCCTACGAGCAGTACTTC.

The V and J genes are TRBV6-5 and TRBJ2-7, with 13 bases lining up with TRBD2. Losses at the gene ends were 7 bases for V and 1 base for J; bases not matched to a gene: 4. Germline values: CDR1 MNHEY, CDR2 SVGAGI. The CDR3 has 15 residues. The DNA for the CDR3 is TGTGCCAGCATCCGGACTAGCGGGGGTTCCTACGAGCAGTACTTC. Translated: CASIRTSGGSYEQYF.

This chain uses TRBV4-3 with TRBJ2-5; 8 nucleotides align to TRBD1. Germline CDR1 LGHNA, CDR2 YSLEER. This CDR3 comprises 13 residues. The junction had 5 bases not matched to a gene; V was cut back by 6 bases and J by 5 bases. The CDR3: CASSPYRGETQYF. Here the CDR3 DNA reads TGCGCCAGCAGTCCGTACAGGGGGGAGACCCAGTACTTC.

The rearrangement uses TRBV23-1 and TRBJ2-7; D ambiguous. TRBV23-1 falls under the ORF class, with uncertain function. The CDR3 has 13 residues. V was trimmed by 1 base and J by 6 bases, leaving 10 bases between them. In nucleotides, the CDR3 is TGCGCCAGCAGTCAATGTAAAGAGAGCGAGCAGTACTTC. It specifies CASSQCKESEQYF.

In nucleotides, the CDR3 is TGTGCCAGCAGCCCCAGCGGGCGGACCCCCATGGTGAAGCAGTACTTC. Protein: CASSPSGRTPMVKQYF. This chain joins TRBV9 and TRBJ2-7, with TRBD2 as a possible D gene (6 bases). Between the trimmed V and J ends, which lost 4 bases and 8 bases, there was a span of 25 bases. The CDR3 loop spans 16 amino acids. From germline, CDR1 is SGDLS and CDR2 YYNGEE.

DNA for the CDR3: TGTGCCAGCAGCGCGGTACAGGGGTCCTACAATGAGCAGTTCTTC. Its translation is CASSAVQGSYNEQFF. V is TRBV9 and J is TRBJ2-1; 7 bases fit TRBD1. The CDR3 spans 15 residues. V dropped 3 bases and J dropped 1; count of bases not matched to a gene: 4. Germline V gene data show CDR1 as SGDLS and CDR2 as YYNGEE.

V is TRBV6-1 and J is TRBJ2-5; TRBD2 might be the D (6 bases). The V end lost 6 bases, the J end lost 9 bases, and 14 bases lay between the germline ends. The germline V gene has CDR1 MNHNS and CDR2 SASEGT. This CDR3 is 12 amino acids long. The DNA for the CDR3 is TGTGCCAGCAGCCTCTCCGGGGAGGCCCAGTACTTC. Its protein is CASSLSGEAQYF.

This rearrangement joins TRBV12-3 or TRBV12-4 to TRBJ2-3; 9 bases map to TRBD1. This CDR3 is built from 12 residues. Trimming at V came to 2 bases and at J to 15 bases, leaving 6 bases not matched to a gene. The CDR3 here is CASSLSGTGKYF. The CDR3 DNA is TGTGCCAGCAGTTTATCCGGGACAGGGAAATATTTT.

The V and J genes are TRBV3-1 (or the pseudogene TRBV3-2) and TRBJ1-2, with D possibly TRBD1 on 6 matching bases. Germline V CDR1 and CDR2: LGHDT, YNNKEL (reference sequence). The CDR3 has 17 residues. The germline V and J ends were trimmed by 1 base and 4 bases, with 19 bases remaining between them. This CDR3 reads CASSQAARGTRPYGYTF. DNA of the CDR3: TGTGCCAGCAGCCAAGCCGCGAGGGGGACACGGCCCTATGGCTACACCTTC.

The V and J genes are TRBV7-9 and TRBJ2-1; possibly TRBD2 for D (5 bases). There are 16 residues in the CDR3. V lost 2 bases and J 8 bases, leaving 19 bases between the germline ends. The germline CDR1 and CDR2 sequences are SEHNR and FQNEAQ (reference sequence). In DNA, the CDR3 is TGTGCCAGCAGCTTAAGTGCAGGACTTATGCTGGATGAGCAGTTCTTC. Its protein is CASSLSAGLMLDEQFF.

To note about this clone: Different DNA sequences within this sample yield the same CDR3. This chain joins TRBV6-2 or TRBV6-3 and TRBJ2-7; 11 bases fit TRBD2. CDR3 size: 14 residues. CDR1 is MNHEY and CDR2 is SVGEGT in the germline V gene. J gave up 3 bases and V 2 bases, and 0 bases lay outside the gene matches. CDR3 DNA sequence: TGTGCCAGCAGTTACGGGACTAGCGGCTACGAGCAGTACTTC. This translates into CASSYGTSGYEQYF.

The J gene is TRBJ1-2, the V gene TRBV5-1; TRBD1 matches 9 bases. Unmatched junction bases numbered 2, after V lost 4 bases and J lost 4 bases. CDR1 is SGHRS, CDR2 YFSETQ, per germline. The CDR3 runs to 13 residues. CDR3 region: CASSRDRVYGYTF. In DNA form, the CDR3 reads TGCGCCAGCAGCCGGGACAGGGTCTATGGCTACACCTTC. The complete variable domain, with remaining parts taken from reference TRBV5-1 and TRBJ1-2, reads KAGVTQTPRYLIKTRGQQVTLSCSPISGHRSVSWYQQTPGQGLQFLFEYFSETQRNKGNFPGRFSGRQFSNSRSEMNVSTLELGDSALYLCASSRDRVYGYTFGSGTRLTVV.